The clone carrying this T cell receptor (beta chain) was counted between two and nine times. This entry is derived from a study of blood T cell repertoires in COVID-19. Clones were sequenced by immunoSEQ multiplex PCR, and TCRdb holds only the in-frame ones, with some missing. The sample yields 30,000 or so clones, 80% to 90% seen once. Deletions cut 0 bases from V and 5 bases from J, with 14 bases between. The CDR3 covers 15 residues. Germline CDR1 reads SGHRS; CDR2 reads YFSETQ. The rearrangement joins TRBV5-1 to TRBJ2-5; tentative D call: TRBD2 (5 bases). The sample comprised peripheral blood. This TCR came from a middle-aged man with acute or convalescent COVID-19. CDR3 sequence: CASSLGRVLEETQYF. CDR3 in DNA: TGCGCCAGCAGCTTGGGGCGGGTTCTAGAGGAGACCCAGTACTTC.